These 15 T cell receptor beta chains came from one sample sequenced in a study of blood T cell repertoires in COVID-19. Profiled with immunoSEQ multiplex PCR; TCRdb holds only in-frame clones, not every one. The profile shows 150,000 to 200,000 clones, approximately 90% of them singletons. Sequenced sample: PBMCs or T cells enriched from blood (not recorded which). All receptors come from a woman aged 25-40 years who had recovered from COVID-19.

Here the CDR3 DNA reads TGTGCCAGCAGCTTAGCGTTTCGAGGGAGGGGTTACAATGAGCAGTTCTTC. It encodes CASSLAFRGRGYNEQFF. J is TRBJ2-1 and V is TRBV11-2; 7 nucleotides align to TRBD2. CDR1 and CDR2 (germline): SGHAT, FQNNGV. The CDR3 has 17 residues. V shed 1 base, J shed 4 bases, and the junction held 10 bases outside the gene matches.

This chain uses TRBV19 with TRBJ1-5, with D tentatively TRBD1 (5 bases). The germline gives CDR1 LNHDA, CDR2 SQIVND (reference sequence). The CDR3 runs to 15 residues. V was cut by 6 bases and J by 0 bases, with 12 bases left in between. This CDR3 reads CASRETAYSNQPQHF. The CDR3 DNA follows: TGTGCCAGTAGGGAGACAGCCTATAGCAATCAGCCCCAGCATTTT.

The V gene is TRBV5-4, the J gene TRBJ1-2; 12 bases fit TRBD1. CDR3 length equals 18 residues. Trimming at V came to 3 bases and at J to 4 bases, leaving 13 bases not matched to a gene. Germline CDR1 and CDR2: SGHNT and YYREEE (reference sequence). This CDR3 is CASSSGTGGSLRRYGYTF. The CDR3 nucleotides read TGTGCCAGCAGCTCTGGGACAGGGGGCTCTCTCCGGCGCTATGGCTACACCTTC.

The V gene is TRBV4-3, the J gene TRBJ2-7; TRBD2 matches 7 bases. The V gene's germline CDR1 is LGHNA and CDR2 YSLEER. The junction had 5 bases not matched to a gene; V was cut back by 1 base and J by 2 bases. The CDR3 runs 15 residues. DNA for the CDR3: TGCGCCAGCAGCCAAGCACTAGCGAGGGCCTACGAGCAGTACTTC. This codes for CASSQALARAYEQYF.

The chain combines TRBV3-1 (or the pseudogene TRBV3-2) with TRBJ2-1; D is possibly TRBD1 (7 bases). Germline values: CDR1 LGHDT, CDR2 YNNKEL (reference sequence). V lost 4 bases to trimming and J lost 6 bases, with 19 bases between them. This CDR3 is 16 amino acids long. The chain's CDR3 is CASSRQPGAGGNEQFF. CDR3 nucleotides: TGTGCCAGCAGCCGACAGCCGGGAGCAGGGGGCAATGAGCAGTTCTTC.

The genes are TRBV15 and TRBJ1-6; unclear D gene. Germline loops: CDR1 LNHNV, CDR2 YYDKDF (reference sequence). The CDR3 runs 12 residues. The germline V and J ends were trimmed by 1 base and 10 bases, with 5 bases remaining between them. The CDR3 DNA sequence: TGTGCCACCAGCAGAGCCTACTCACCCCTCCACTTT. It translates to CATSRAYSPLHF.

This clone occurred a few times. The chain has TRBV19 and TRBJ1-2; perhaps TRBD1 as D (6 bases). V was cut by 5 bases and J by 0 bases, with 10 bases left in between. CDR1 is LNHDA, CDR2 SQIVND, per germline (reference sequence). The CDR3 is 14 residues long. The CDR3, as DNA: TGTGCCAGTAGTGAGGACAGAACTAACTATGGCTACACCTTC. Protein product: CASSEDRTNYGYTF.

In its sample, this clone was seen once. The chain couples TRBV4-2 to TRBJ1-5, with D perhaps matching TRBD1 (6 bases). Germline V gene lookup returns CDR1 LGHNA and CDR2 YNFKEQ. The CDR3 has 15 amino acids. With 6 bases removed from V and 6 bases from J, the gap between germline ends came to 18 bases. The CDR3 sequence is CASSQQGPRGQPQHF. The DNA for the CDR3 is TGTGCCAGCAGTCAACAGGGCCCAAGGGGTCAGCCCCAGCATTTT.

This clone is a singleton in its sample. This chain joins TRBV11-2 and TRBJ1-5, with 7 bases identical to TRBD1. J lost 5 bases, V lost 5 bases, and 6 bases had no gene match. Germline assignment: CDR1 SGHAT and CDR2 FQNNGV. The CDR3 is 14 residues long. The CDR3 sequence: CASSPGQVDQPQHF. The CDR3 DNA follows: TGTGCCAGCAGCCCCGGACAGGTTGATCAGCCCCAGCATTTT.

J is TRBJ2-3 and V is TRBV7-2; the match to TRBD2 covers 8 bases. Unmatched junction bases numbered 5, after V lost 4 bases and J lost 2 bases. This CDR3 contains 15 residues. CDR1 is SGHTA, CDR2 FQGNSA, per germline. The CDR3 sequence is CASSYSGGLTDTQYF. CDR3 in DNA: TGTGCCAGCAGCTACAGCGGGGGCCTCACAGATACGCAGTATTTT.

V gene TRBV4-3 combines with J gene TRBJ1-6; D is possibly TRBD1 (5 bases). Germline CDR1 is LGHNA and CDR2 is YSLEER. V lost 1 base and J lost 4, with 11 bases in between. This CDR3 has 16 amino acids. The CDR3 DNA is TGCGCCAGCAGCCAAGGGAGGGACCGATATAATTCACCCCTCCACTTT. Residues: CASSQGRDRYNSPLHF.

V gene TRBV5-1 combines with J gene TRBJ1-3; TRBD1 agrees at 9 bases. Trimming took 7 bases from V and 0 from J; bases not matched to a gene: 8. This CDR3 spans 16 amino acids. Germline V gene sequence: CDR1 SGHRS, CDR2 YFSETQ. The CDR3 spells CASQSTGGLSGNTIYF. CDR3 bases: TGCGCCAGCCAATCTACAGGGGGCCTCTCTGGAAACACCATATATTTT. Full variable domain (rest looked up from reference TRBV5-1 and TRBJ1-3): KAGVTQTPRYLIKTRGQQVTLSCSPISGHRSVSWYQQTPGQGLQFLFEYFSETQRNKGNFPGRFSGRQFSNSRSEMNVSTLELGDSALYLCASQSTGGLSGNTIYFGEGSWLTVV.

V gene TRBV29-1 combines with J gene TRBJ2-5; 9 positions match TRBD1. Germline loops: CDR1 SQVTM, CDR2 ANQGSEA. V shed 7 bases, J shed 2 bases, and the junction held 5 bases outside the gene matches. CDR3 length equals 13 residues. CDR3 in DNA: TGCAGCGCCGAGGGACAGGGACAAGAGACCCAGTACTTC. It codes for CSAEGQGQETQYF.

Turning to this clone: This sample includes further DNA sequences coding for the same CDR3. The chain employs TRBV3-1 (or the pseudogene TRBV3-2) and TRBJ1-3, with D possibly matching TRBD1 (5 bases). The germline CDR1 and CDR2 sequences are LGHDT and YNNKEL (reference sequence). The CDR3 covers 15 residues. Trimming took off 0 bases at V and 4 bases at J, with 10 bases between the two ends. The CDR3 bases are TGTGCCAGCAGCCAAGACGGGGGTAGCGGAAACACCATATATTTT. Protein product: CASSQDGGSGNTIYF.

This chain connects TRBV21-1 to TRBJ1-6; TRBD1, the table's D call, was not compared with the DNA. TRBV21-1 is marked as a pseudogene. This CDR3 contains 17 residues. CDR3 in DNA: TGTGCCAGCAGCTCTTACCACCCCTCGCAGGGAAATTCACCCCTCCACTTT. It specifies CASSSYHPSQGNSPLHF.